A single sample is the source of the 6 T cell receptor beta chains below, sequenced in a study of CD8+CD57+ T cells in acquired aplastic anemia. TCR beta VDJ combinations and CDR3 sequences were profiled from genomic DNA. Each CDR3 protein gets one entry after TCRdb re-called the reads with MiXCR. This sample yields about 120,000 distinct CDR3 sequences, of which about 60% are seen a single time; about 31% belongs to the top ten. It was patients with CD8+CD57+ cell expansion by flow cytometry who were chosen for sequencing. Material: sorted CD4+, CD8+, or CD8+CD57+ T cells (not recorded which) from PBMCs. The receptors shown here come from a human donor with aplastic anemia.

This clonotype was counted between two and nine times. The chain is built from TRBV19 and TRBJ2-7; the D gene is possibly TRBD1 (6 bases). The CDR3 has 12 residues. Germline V gene lookup returns CDR1 LNHDA and CDR2 SQIVND (reference sequence). V shed 6 bases and J shed 5 bases, with 11 bases lying between them. The CDR3 bases are TGTGCCAGTAGCCGACAGGTCAACGAGCAGTACTTC. Its translation is CASSRQVNEQYF.

J is TRBJ1-2 and V is TRBV28; maybe TRBD1 (6 bases). Trimming took off 3 bases at V and 3 bases at J, with 14 bases between the two ends. This CDR3 spans 15 amino acids. Germline V CDR1 and CDR2: MDHEN, SYDVKM. In DNA form, the CDR3 reads TGTGCCAGCAGTTTTCCTCTCAACAGGGACTATGGCTACACCTTC. Its protein product is CASSFPLNRDYGYTF.

This clonotype has a handful of counts. This chain links TRBV27 with TRBJ2-3; D ambiguous. This CDR3 region has 14 residues. Germline V gene sequence: CDR1 MNHEY, CDR2 SMNVEV (reference sequence). Trimming took off 5 bases at V and 0 bases at J, with 9 bases between the two ends. DNA for the CDR3: TGTGCCAGCAGTGCTCACGATAGCACAGATACGCAGTATTTT. Protein: CASSAHDSTDTQYF.

This sequence joins TRBV12-3 or TRBV12-4 and TRBJ2-1; the match to TRBD1 covers 9 bases. The CDR3 is 14 residues long. Trimming at V came to 6 bases and at J to 4 bases, leaving 4 bases not matched to a gene. Here the CDR3 DNA reads TGTGCCAGCAGACGGGACAGGGCATACAATGAGCAGTTCTTC. This gives the protein CASRRDRAYNEQFF.

This chain connects TRBV29-1 to TRBJ1-1; 11 positions agree with TRBD1. From germline, CDR1 is SQVTM and CDR2 ANQGSEA. This CDR3 is built from 14 residues. Germline trimming cut 1 base from V and 4 bases from J; bases unmatched to any gene: 2. The CDR3 DNA reads TGCAGCGTTGAAGGGACAGGGGGCTTCACTGAAGCTTTCTTT. Amino acids: CSVEGTGGFTEAFF.

V gene TRBV29-1 combines with J gene TRBJ2-5; 9 nucleotides line up with TRBD1. This CDR3 contains 13 residues. The V segment lost 5 bases and the J segment 3 bases; nucleotides outside the gene matches: 4. The germline gives CDR1 SQVTM, CDR2 ANQGSEA. CDR3 nucleotide sequence: TGCAGCGTTACCGACAGGGGGGAAGAGACCCAGTACTTC. This sequence encodes CSVTDRGEETQYF.